The next 25 T cell receptor beta chains were all read from a single sample in a study of T cells in Graves' hyperthyroidism and ophthalmopathy. Amplified TCR beta CDR3 regions came from RNA transcripts. When the TCR CDR3 underwent first-round RT-PCR, the HTBI primer set was used. TCRdb reprocessed the multiplex PCR reads with MiXCR, giving one entry per CDR3 protein. The sample carries 500,000 to 800,000 distinct CDR3 sequences, 40% to 55% recorded once. The sequenced material came from peripheral blood or thyroid tissue (not recorded which). The receptor source for this set is an adult man with Graves' disease, either hyperthyroidism or ophthalmopathy (not recorded which).

As for this clonotype: A much larger clone lies one base from this, so it may be a read error. This rearrangement joins TRBV29-1 to TRBJ1-1; 10 positions match TRBD1. With 4 bases clipped from V and 9 bases from J, the junction kept 11 bases outside the gene matches. Germline V lookup: CDR1 SQVTM, CDR2 ANQGSEA. The CDR3 runs 14 residues. The CDR3 sequence: CSVVVPDRGTQAFF. The DNA of the CDR3 is TGCAGCGTTGTTGTCCCGGACAGGGGGACTCAAGCTTTCTTT. The whole variable domain, filled in from reference TRBV29-1 and TRBJ1-1, reads SAVISQKPSRDICQRGTSLTIQCQVDSQVTMMFWYRQQPGQSLTLIATANQGSEATYESGFVIDKFPISRPNLTFSTLTVSNMSPEDSSIYLCSVVVPDRGTQAFFGQGTRLTVV.

This chain joins TRBV5-4 and TRBJ2-3, with D tentatively TRBD2 (5 bases). Deletions cut 4 bases from V and 0 bases from J, with 12 bases between. CDR3 length: 15 amino acids. CDR1 and CDR2 from the germline V gene are SGHNT and YYREEE (reference sequence). The CDR3 DNA reads as TGTGCCAGCAGCCACCAAGCTAGCAGCACAGATACGCAGTATTTT. Protein: CASSHQASSTDTQYF.

As regards this clonotype: This is likely a read error, given that the CDR3 carries no conserved phenylalanine or tryptophan at its end. The CDR3 spells CASSWGTVNTEAFL. For the CDR3, the DNA is TGTGCCAGCAGTTGGGGGACAGTGAACACTGAAGCTTTCCTT. The V gene is TRBV12-3 or TRBV12-4, the J gene TRBJ1-1, with 7 bases aligning to TRBD1. V was clipped by 4 bases and J by 0 bases; unmatched bases: 2. There are 14 residues in the CDR3.

V usage is TRBV9 and J usage is TRBJ1-1, with a possible D match to TRBD1 (6 bases). The CDR3 is 14 amino acids. CDR1 and CDR2 (germline): SGDLS, YYNGEE. Trimming left V 2 bases short and J 4 bases short, with 12 bases between. The CDR3 protein is CASSVEGGSTEAFF. The CDR3 DNA is TGTGCCAGCAGCGTCGAGGGGGGGTCCACTGAAGCTTTCTTT.

In this sample, this clonotype turned up a few times. J is TRBJ1-6 and V is TRBV2; D is undetermined. Trimming removed 0 bases at V and 12 bases at J, with 12 bases between. The CDR3 covers 14 residues. Germline V gene lookup returns CDR1 SNHLY and CDR2 FYNNEI. This CDR3 is CASSEALSQLPLHF. The CDR3 DNA follows: TGTGCCAGCAGTGAAGCGCTGAGTCAACTACCCCTCCACTTT. Drawing the rest from reference TRBV2 and TRBJ1-6, the complete variable domain is EPEVTQTPSHQVTQMGQEVILRCVPISNHLYFYWYRQILGQKVEFLVSFYNNEISEKSEIFDDQFSVERPDGSNFTLKIRSTKLEDSAMYFCASSEALSQLPLHFGNGTRLTVT.

About this clonotype itself: One junction end does not reproduce the germline sequence, and a read error may be involved. The V call is TRBV6-2 or TRBV6-3, the J call TRBJ1-2; 7 positions match TRBD1. The CDR3 length is 12 residues. Germline V lookup: CDR1 MNHEY, CDR2 SVGEGT. CDR3 sequence reads: CTRQGVGYGYTF. DNA for the CDR3: TGTACCAGACAGGGCGTCGGGTATGGCTACACCTTC.

In this sample, this clonotype turned up a few times. Compared with germline, one end of the junction differs, possibly owing to a read error. The V and J genes are TRBV10-3 and TRBJ1-6; D is unresolved. Germline V lookup: CDR1 ENHRY, CDR2 SYGVKD. The CDR3 length is 15 residues. CDR3 residues: CASSLGPQEGSALHF. CDR3 nucleotides: TGTGCCAGCAGTTTGGGCCCCCAGGAGGGTTCAGCCCTCCACTTT.

This chain joins TRBV2 and TRBJ2-7; D not resolved. CDR1 is SNHLY and CDR2 is FYNNEI in the germline V gene. The V end lost 5 bases, the J end lost 0 bases, and 14 bases lay between the germline ends. This CDR3 is 15 amino acids long. The CDR3 sequence: CASSLSWVGSYEQYF. CDR3 nucleotide sequence: TGTGCCAGCAGTTTATCGTGGGTGGGCTCCTACGAGCAGTACTTC.

On this clonotype: A much larger clonotype is one base distant, so this may be a read error. This chain connects TRBV7-9 to TRBJ1-2, with unresolved D. CDR1 and CDR2 from the germline V gene are SEHNR and FQNEAQ (reference sequence). Trimming pared 4 bases from V and 4 bases from J, leaving 13 bases between. CDR3 length equals 14 residues. As DNA, the CDR3 is TGTGCCAGCAGCTCAGCACCCACATCCTATGGCTACACCTTC. Translation gives CASSSAPTSYGYTF.

The chain links TRBV10-2 to TRBJ2-5; possibly TRBD1 for D (6 bases). The germline V gene encodes CDR1 WSHSY and CDR2 SAAADI. CDR3 length: 13 amino acids. With 2 bases removed from V and 5 bases from J, the gap between germline ends came to 9 bases. CDR3 loop: CASSEQGSETQYF. CDR3 bases: TGCGCCAGCAGTGAGCAGGGGTCGGAGACCCAGTACTTC.

This clonotype was seen repeatedly, ten times or more. The rearrangement joins TRBV9 to TRBJ2-7, with D hard to call. V gave up 7 bases and J gave up 3 bases, with 8 bases separating them. This CDR3 is 11 amino acids long. CDR1 and CDR2 from the germline V gene are SGDLS and YYNGEE. The CDR3 region has the DNA TGTGCCAGCGGTCACGACTACGAGCAGTACTTC. Its translation: CASGHDYEQYF.

V usage is TRBV20-1 and J usage is TRBJ1-3; D remains unclear. The germline V gene encodes CDR1 DFQATT and CDR2 SNEGSKA (reference sequence). V lost 3 bases to trimming and J lost 0 bases, with 12 bases between them. This CDR3 is 15 amino acids long. In nucleotides, the CDR3 is TGCAGTGCTAGTGACCCGGGCTTCTCTGGAAACACCATATATTTT. Its translation is CSASDPGFSGNTIYF.

Of note for this clonotype: A read error may be the cause here, since a much bigger clone is one base away. The CDR3 bases are TGTGCCAGCAGCCCCGGGACAGGGGTCGACGAGCAGTACTTC. Translation: CASSPGTGVDEQYF. V usage is TRBV2 and J usage is TRBJ2-7; 10 bases map to TRBD1. Losses at the gene ends were 6 bases for V and 5 bases for J; bases not matched to a gene: 7. There are 14 residues in the CDR3. Germline V lookup: CDR1 SNHLY, CDR2 FYNNEI.

This clonotype has at least ten counts. V and J are TRBV6-5 and TRBJ1-5; D remains ambiguous. Germline CDR1 is MNHEY and CDR2 is SVGAGI. The V gene lost 2 bases and the J gene lost 6 bases, with 11 bases spanning the gap. CDR3 size: 14 residues. CDR3 sequence (DNA): TGTGCCAGCAGTTACCCCGGGGTGAGTCAGCCCCAGCATTTT. Protein: CASSYPGVSQPQHF.

This clonotype was recorded at least ten times. The chain combines TRBV6-5 with TRBJ1-2; a possible D gene is TRBD1 (6 bases). Trimming removed 4 bases at V and 3 bases at J, with 9 bases between. CDR3 length equals 13 residues. CDR1 MNHEY and CDR2 SVGAGI come from the germline V gene. The CDR3 bases are TGTGCCAGCAGTTCCAACAGGGACTATGGCTACACCTTC. Its protein product is CASSSNRDYGYTF.

V gene TRBV10-3 combines with J gene TRBJ1-6, with a possible D match to TRBD1 (5 bases). The CDR3 sequence is 13 residues long. Germline V gene lookup returns CDR1 ENHRY and CDR2 SYGVKD. The CDR3 nucleotides are TGTGCTATCGGGCAGGGCGAGGGTTCACCCCTCCACTTT. Translation: CAIGQGEGSPLHF.

This clonotype came up a few times. The V and J genes are TRBV19 and TRBJ2-5, with TRBD1 matching over 7 bases. J gave up 4 bases and V 8 bases, and 13 bases lay outside the gene matches. Germline CDR1 and CDR2: LNHDA and SQIVND (reference sequence). The CDR3 runs 15 residues. Here the CDR3 reads CASGRQGNSGETQYF. CDR3 in DNA: TGTGCCAGTGGACGACAGGGTAATAGTGGAGAGACCCAGTACTTC.

Concerning this clonotype itself: The junction does not match germline at one end; this may be a read error. This chain links TRBV9 with TRBJ2-5, with TRBD1 matching over 9 bases. CDR1 and CDR2 from the germline V gene are SGDLS and YYNGEE. The CDR3 is 14 amino acids. This chain's CDR3 is CAGSATQGAQTQYF. Written as DNA, the CDR3 is TGTGCCGGCAGCGCCACACAGGGGGCACAGACCCAGTACTTC.

This clonotype was found once. V gene TRBV29-1 combines with J gene TRBJ2-7; D remains ambiguous. The CDR3 runs to 13 residues. Germline CDR1 and CDR2: SQVTM and ANQGSEA. The germline V and J ends were trimmed by 4 bases and 0 bases, with 10 bases remaining between them. The CDR3 spells CSVVGESSYEQYF. CDR3 bases: TGCAGCGTTGTTGGCGAGAGCTCCTACGAGCAGTACTTC.

The table lists this clonotype with many counts. The chain uses TRBV29-1 and TRBJ1-5, with TRBD1 as a possible D gene (5 bases). With 4 bases removed from V and 1 base from J, the gap between germline ends came to 8 bases. The CDR3 totals 13 residues. Per germline, CDR1 SQVTM and CDR2 ANQGSEA. Here the CDR3 reads CSVGQRSNQPQHF. CDR3 sequence (DNA): TGCAGCGTTGGACAGAGAAGCAATCAGCCCCAGCATTTT.

This clonotype was observed many times. The genes are TRBV7-2 and TRBJ1-2; tentative D call: TRBD1 (5 bases). The CDR3 loop spans 14 amino acids. With 5 bases removed from V and 4 bases from J, the gap between germline ends came to 14 bases. Germline V lookup: CDR1 SGHTA, CDR2 FQGNSA. CDR3 region: CASSPETGLYGYTF. In nucleotides, the CDR3 is TGTGCCAGCAGCCCGGAGACGGGACTCTATGGCTACACCTTC.

The CDR3 sequence is CSVEDPTRGREKLFF. The CDR3 DNA is TGCAGCGTTGAAGATCCGACCAGGGGAAGGGAAAAACTGTTTTTT. The chain employs TRBV29-1 and TRBJ1-4, with a possible D match to TRBD1 (6 bases). The CDR3 covers 15 residues. The V and J ends lost 0 bases and 8 bases respectively, with 16 bases between them. Germline loops: CDR1 SQVTM, CDR2 ANQGSEA.

The V gene is TRBV5-1, the J gene TRBJ1-6; D is perhaps TRBD1 (5 bases). Per germline, CDR1 SGHRS and CDR2 YFSETQ. Trimming took off 0 bases at V and 7 bases at J, with 14 bases between the two ends. CDR3 size: 16 residues. The CDR3 DNA sequence: TGCGCCAGCAGCTTGGCGGGGGGAATAAGGAATTCACCCCTCCACTTT. This translates into CASSLAGGIRNSPLHF.

This clonotype was detected only a few times. The rearrangement uses TRBV24-1 and TRBJ2-5, with 8 bases that match TRBD1. With V trimmed by 4 bases and J by 9 bases, 6 bases remained unmatched. CDR1 KGHDR and CDR2 SFDVKD come from the germline V gene. This CDR3 has 13 residues. CDR3 coding DNA: TGTGCCACCAGTGACTTGGACAGGGAGGCCCAGTACTTC. It codes for CATSDLDREAQYF.

The chain couples TRBV29-1 to TRBJ1-1; no definite D call. V was pared by 6 bases and J by 2 bases, with 13 bases between. The CDR3 runs 13 residues. Germline V gene lookup returns CDR1 SQVTM and CDR2 ANQGSEA. CDR3 coding DNA: TGCAGCGTGGACGGGCCGCCAAACACTGAAGCTTTCTTT. Its protein is CSVDGPPNTEAFF.